Listed below are T cell receptor beta chains from one sample, sequenced in a study of OX40 agonist ivuxolimab in advanced cancers. TCRdb keeps only in-frame clones here, not all; method: immunoSEQ multiplex PCR. In the table there are about 46,000 clones, roughly 90% of which are singletons. The specimen comprised CD4+ or CD8+ T cells sorted from blood, sampled in a trial of the OX40 agonist ivuxolimab. Receptor source: an adult with an advanced solid tumor such as melanoma, head and neck, liver or kidney cancer. The CDR3 runs from the conserved cysteine through the conserved F or W. Each record gives: clone size, D gene, J gene, V gene, CDR3 DNA, CDR3 protein. A D gene is named only where the DNA matches it firmly. The listing skips clone size in some rows; elsewhere it reads once, few, many or a size class.

size: .; D: TRBD1; J: TRBJ2-2; V: TRBV7-3; DNA: TGTGCCAGCAGCTTCGAGACAGGGATCATGAACACCGGGGAGCTGTTTTTT; CDR3: CASSFETGIMNTGELFF
size: once; D: TRBD1; J: TRBJ2-1; V: TRBV5-6; DNA: TGTGCCAGCAGCGAGGAGACAGGGCCCCGCAATGAGCAGTTCTTC; CDR3: CASSEETGPRNEQFF
size: .; D: .; J: TRBJ2-1; V: TRBV4-3; DNA: TGCGCCAGCAGCCAAGACCGGACAGCGAACAATGAGCAGTTCTTC; CDR3: CASSQDRTANNEQFF
size: .; D: .; J: TRBJ1-2; V: TRBV6-5; DNA: TGTGCCAGCAGTTACATACACAGACTTCCAACTTATGGCTACACCTTC; CDR3: CASSYIHRLPTYGYTF
size: .; D: .; J: TRBJ2-7; V: TRBV7-2; DNA: TGTGCCAGCAGCTTAGAAACTAGGGCCTACGAGCAGTACTTC; CDR3: CASSLETRAYEQYF
size: few; D: .; J: TRBJ2-2; V: TRBV6-4; DNA: TGTGCCAGCAGTGACTCTAGCGGGAACACCGGGGAGCTGTTTTTT; CDR3: CASSDSSGNTGELFF
size: .; D: .; J: TRBJ2-1; V: TRBV13; DNA: TGTGCCAGCAGCTTATCGGGCTCCTACAATGAGCAGTTCTTC; CDR3: CASSLSGSYNEQFF
size: .; D: .; J: TRBJ1-3; V: TRBV21-1; DNA: TGTGCCAGCAGCAAGCGGCGATACCCGTCTGGAAACACCATATATTTT; CDR3: CASSKRRYPSGNTIYF
size: .; D: .; J: TRBJ2-7; V: TRBV5-4; DNA: TGCGCCAGCAGCCCCGGACACGCAACCTACGAGCAGTACTTC; CDR3: CASSPGHATYEQYF
size: few; D: TRBD2; J: TRBJ2-5; V: TRBV27; DNA: TGTGCCAGCAGTTTATCTCGATGGACTAGCGGGGAGACCCAGTACTTC; CDR3: CASSLSRWTSGETQYF
size: .; D: TRBD1; J: TRBJ1-1; V: TRBV27; DNA: TGTGCCAGCAGTTCCAGGGGGCGGACTGAAGCTTTCTTT; CDR3: CASSSRGRTEAFF
size: few; D: .; J: TRBJ2-3; V: TRBV7-2; DNA: TGTGCCAGCAGCTTGTTCAGGGATACGCAGTATTTT; CDR3: CASSLFRDTQYF
size: .; D: TRBD1; J: TRBJ1-2; V: TRBV25-1; DNA: TGTGCCAGCAGTACAGGGGGCGGAAGGAACACCTTC; CDR3: CASSTGGGRNTF
size: .; D: .; J: TRBJ2-1; V: TRBV30; DNA: TGTGCCTGGAGCCCCAGCGGAAATCTTAATGAGCAGTTCTTC; CDR3: CAWSPSGNLNEQFF
size: .; D: .; J: TRBJ1-6; V: TRBV14; DNA: TGTGCCAGCAGCCAAGATACGAGGGTTAGCTCCTATAATTCACCCCTCCACTTT; CDR3: CASSQDTRVSSYNSPLHF
size: .; D: .; J: TRBJ2-4; V: TRBV4-1; DNA: TGCGCCAGCAGCCAGGATAGGGGCCGGGACCCTCAGTACTTC; CDR3: CASSQDRGRDPQYF
size: .; D: .; J: TRBJ2-1; V: TRBV7-9; DNA: TGTGCCAGCAGTCCACTAGGGGCAGAGGACAATGAGCAGTTCTTC; CDR3: CASSPLGAEDNEQFF
size: .; D: .; J: TRBJ1-2; V: TRBV6-5; DNA: TGTGCCAGCAGTTACCGGGTGGGAGGGGTGGATGGCTACACCTTC; CDR3: CASSYRVGGVDGYTF
size: .; D: .; J: TRBJ1-1; V: TRBV29-1; DNA: TGCAGCGTCGCAGGGGACTACACTGAAGCTTTCTTT; CDR3: CSVAGDYTEAFF
size: .; D: .; J: TRBJ2-2; V: TRBV7-9; DNA: TGTGCCAGCAGCTTACGGCAGAACACCGGGGAGCTGTTTTTT; CDR3: CASSLRQNTGELFF
size: .; D: TRBD1; J: TRBJ1-1; V: TRBV14; DNA: TGTGCCAGCAGCCAAGCAAGGAAGACAGGGGGCCGTGCTTTCTTT; CDR3: CASSQARKTGGRAFF
size: .; D: .; J: TRBJ1-1; V: TRBV28; DNA: TGTGCCAGCAGGTACCTGCACCACACTGAAGCTTTCTTT; CDR3: CASRYLHHTEAFF
size: few; D: .; J: TRBJ1-1; V: TRBV4-1; DNA: TGCGCCAGCAGCCAAGAACCCCTAGCTAACACTGAAGCTTTCTTT; CDR3: CASSQEPLANTEAFF
size: .; D: .; J: TRBJ2-1; V: TRBV7-9; DNA: TGTGCCAGCAGCGCCCCTCAGGGGTTGAAGCAGTTCTTC; CDR3: CASSAPQGLKQFF
size: once; D: .; J: TRBJ2-7; V: TRBV5-6; DNA: TGTGCCAGCAGCTTGGCTGTGAAACCCTACGAGCAGTACTTC; CDR3: CASSLAVKPYEQYF
size: once; D: .; J: TRBJ2-7; V: TRBV25-1; DNA: TGTGCCGGCAGTGGACTCTCGTGGGCAGACTACGAGCAGTACTTC; CDR3: CAGSGLSWADYEQYF
size: .; D: .; J: TRBJ2-3; V: TRBV5-6; DNA: TGTGCCAGCAAGGAGACGGGAGCTAGCACAGATACGCAGTATTTT; CDR3: CASKETGASTDTQYF
size: .; D: .; J: TRBJ1-1; V: TRBV7-9; DNA: TGTGCCAGCAGCCCCAAACCCACTGAAGCTTTCTTT; CDR3: CASSPKPTEAFF
size: .; D: .; J: TRBJ1-5; V: TRBV7-8; DNA: TGTGCCAGCACCCTCGGTTTCAATCAGCCCCAGCATTTT; CDR3: CASTLGFNQPQHF
size: .; D: .; J: TRBJ2-5; V: TRBV7-2; DNA: TGTGCCAGCAGCGCCGCCAACGCGTATTCGGAGACCCAGTACTTC; CDR3: CASSAANAYSETQYF
size: .; D: .; J: TRBJ1-1; V: TRBV19; DNA: TGTGCCAGTAGTTTCCAGGGTAGTGAAGCTTTCTTT; CDR3: CASSFQGSEAFF
size: .; D: .; J: TRBJ1-5; V: TRBV28; DNA: TGTGCCAGCAGTTTGGCAGGAATGCAGCCCCAGCATTTT; CDR3: CASSLAGMQPQHF
size: .; D: .; J: TRBJ2-7; V: TRBV7-9; DNA: TGTGCCAGCACAGGGACGTTCGAGGTAGAGTACTTC; CDR3: CASTGTFEVEYF
size: .; D: TRBD2; J: TRBJ2-1; V: TRBV7-9; DNA: TGTGCCAGCAGACAAGATAGCGGGGCTTCCTACAATGAGCAGTTCTTC; CDR3: CASRQDSGASYNEQFF
size: .; D: .; J: TRBJ1-5; V: TRBV27; DNA: TGTGCCAGCAGTTTACACTGGGGAGATAGCAATCAGCCCCAGCATTTT; CDR3: CASSLHWGDSNQPQHF
size: .; D: TRBD2; J: TRBJ2-1; V: TRBV2; DNA: TGTGCCAGCAGGGAACTAGCGACCAATGAGCAGTTCTTC; CDR3: CASRELATNEQFF
size: once; D: TRBD1; J: TRBJ1-5; V: TRBV28; DNA: TGTGCCAGCAGTTTAGCGACAGGGGATAGCAATCAGCCCCAGCATTTT; CDR3: CASSLATGDSNQPQHF
size: .; D: .; J: TRBJ2-1; V: TRBV19; DNA: TGTGCCAGTAGTATATCGCGGGTTCGAGGCAATGAGCAGTTCTTC; CDR3: CASSISRVRGNEQFF
size: .; D: .; J: TRBJ2-2; V: TRBV9; DNA: TGTGCCAGCAGCGTATCAGGCCCTTTTTCGCCAACCGGGGAGCTGTTTTTT; CDR3: CASSVSGPFSPTGELFF
size: .; D: TRBD1; J: TRBJ2-7; V: TRBV6-5; DNA: TGTGCCAGCAGTTTCGGACAGGCCTACGAGCAGTACTTC; CDR3: CASSFGQAYEQYF
size: .; D: TRBD1; J: TRBJ2-1; V: TRBV7-9; DNA: TGTGCCAGCAGCCAAGGACAGGGTTCCCGCAATGAGCAGTTCTTC; CDR3: CASSQGQGSRNEQFF
size: .; D: .; J: TRBJ1-2; V: TRBV28; DNA: TGTGCCAGCAGCTCGGTAGGGGTTGGTGGCTACACCTTC; CDR3: CASSSVGVGGYTF
size: .; D: .; J: TRBJ1-1; V: TRBV19; DNA: TGTGCCAGTAGTATAACAGGGACTGAAGCTTTCTTT; CDR3: CASSITGTEAFF
size: .; D: TRBD1; J: TRBJ1-1; V: TRBV5-1; DNA: TGCGCCAGCAGCTTTGGGACAGGGTTCACTGAAGCTTTCTTT; CDR3: CASSFGTGFTEAFF
size: .; D: TRBD2; J: TRBJ2-7; V: TRBV9; DNA: TGTGCCAGCAGCGTAGGGGGCCTAGCGGGAGAATATATCTACGAGCAGTACTTC; CDR3: CASSVGGLAGEYIYEQYF
size: .; D: TRBD2; J: TRBJ2-3; V: TRBV27; DNA: TGTGCCAGCAGTTTACAGACTAGCGGGGTGGATGCAGATACGCAGTATTTT; CDR3: CASSLQTSGVDADTQYF
size: once; D: .; J: TRBJ1-4; V: TRBV4-2; DNA: TGTGCCAGCAGCCAAGAGGAGGGGCGAGTTACAACTAATGAAAAACTGTTTTTT; CDR3: CASSQEEGRVTTNEKLFF
size: .; D: TRBD1; J: TRBJ1-2; V: TRBV9; DNA: TGTGCCAGCAGCGTCGGACAGGGTTCCTATGGCTACACCTTC; CDR3: CASSVGQGSYGYTF
size: .; D: TRBD1; J: TRBJ2-1; V: TRBV28; DNA: TGTGCCAGCCAACAGGGGTGGCTAACTGAGCAGTTCTTC; CDR3: CASQQGWLTEQFF
size: .; D: .; J: TRBJ2-1; V: TRBV9; DNA: TGTGCCAGCAGCGTAGAAGGCGGTTACAATGAGCAGTTCTTC; CDR3: CASSVEGGYNEQFF
size: .; D: .; J: TRBJ1-1; V: TRBV27; DNA: TGTGCCAGCAGTTTATCTCTCGGGGCGGACACTGAAGCTTTCTTT; CDR3: CASSLSLGADTEAFF
size: .; D: TRBD1; J: TRBJ1-4; V: TRBV9; DNA: TGTGCCAGCAGCGACGGGACAGGGGATGAAAAACTGTTTTTT; CDR3: CASSDGTGDEKLFF
size: .; D: TRBD2; J: TRBJ2-2; V: TRBV28; DNA: TGTGCCAGCAGTTTTCTGCGGGAGGGCCTCACCGGGGAGCTGTTTTTT; CDR3: CASSFLREGLTGELFF
size: .; D: TRBD1; J: TRBJ1-5; V: TRBV30; DNA: TGTGCCTGGGGACAGGGGATGTTGAATCAGCCCCAGCATTTT; CDR3: CAWGQGMLNQPQHF
size: .; D: .; J: TRBJ2-3; V: TRBV7-3; DNA: TGTGCCAGCAGCTTATTGAGCACAGATACGCAGTATTTT; CDR3: CASSLLSTDTQYF
size: once; D: .; J: TRBJ1-5; V: TRBV19; DNA: TGTGCCAGTAGTATAGATTGGGGTCAGGGGCCTTCCATTAATCAGCCCCAGCATTTT; CDR3: CASSIDWGQGPSINQPQHF
size: medium-sized; D: TRBD1; J: TRBJ2-2; V: TRBV5-5; DNA: TGTGCCAGCAGCTGGACGGACAGGTTAAACACCGGGGAGCTGTTTTTT; CDR3: CASSWTDRLNTGELFF
size: .; D: .; J: TRBJ1-1; V: TRBV11-1; DNA: TGTGCCAGCAGGCCGAACTTGAACACTGAAGCTTTCTTT; CDR3: CASRPNLNTEAFF
size: .; D: .; J: TRBJ2-1; V: TRBV20-1; DNA: TGCAGTGCTGGCCAGCTGGAGCAGTTCTTC; CDR3: CSAGQLEQFF